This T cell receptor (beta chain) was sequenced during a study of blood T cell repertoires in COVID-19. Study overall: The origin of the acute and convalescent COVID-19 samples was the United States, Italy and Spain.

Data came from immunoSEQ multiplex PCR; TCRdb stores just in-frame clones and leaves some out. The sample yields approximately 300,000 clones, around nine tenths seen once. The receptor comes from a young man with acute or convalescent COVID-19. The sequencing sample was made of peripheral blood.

The CDR3 reads CASRVGTGTYNEQFF. In DNA, the CDR3 is TGCGCCAGCAGGGTAGGGACAGGGACTTACAATGAGCAGTTCTTC. V and J are TRBV5-1 and TRBJ2-1; TRBD1 matches at 9 bases. CDR1 and CDR2 from the germline V gene are SGHRS and YFSETQ. Trimming at V came to 5 bases and at J to 4 bases, leaving 7 bases not matched to a gene. CDR3 length equals 15 residues.